One sample yielded the 28 T cell receptor beta chains listed below, sequenced in a study of T-cell memory formation after mild COVID-19. TCRdb itself ran the 5' RACE reads through MiXCR, one entry per CDR3 protein. The repertoire holds 150,000 to 200,000 distinct CDR3 sequences, with approximately 15% as singletons. Sequencing was carried out using PBMCs or a T cell subset sorted from them (not recorded which). Every receptor here comes from an adult woman who had mild COVID-19 (a few samples of this study predate the infection). Cell type and time point are not known.

The chain recombines TRBV5-1 with TRBJ2-5, with D tentatively TRBD1 or TRBD2 (5 bases each). CDR1 is SGHRS, CDR2 YFSETQ, per germline. There are 13 residues in the CDR3. The germline V and J ends were trimmed by 3 bases and 5 bases, with 11 bases remaining between them. The CDR3 here is CASSSGPEETQYF. As DNA, the CDR3 is TGCGCCAGCAGCTCGGGGCCGGAGGAGACCCAGTACTTC.

The chain recombines TRBV7-9 with TRBJ1-1; a weak D match, TRBD1 (6 bases). The germline V gene has CDR1 SEHNR and CDR2 FQNEAQ (reference sequence). The V and J ends lost 2 bases and 7 bases respectively, with 11 bases between them. This CDR3 has 13 amino acids. CDR3 bases: TGTGCCAGCAGCTTATCGACAGGCCTTGAAGCTTTCTTT. Translating it yields CASSLSTGLEAFF. Variable domain in full (rest from reference TRBV7-9 and TRBJ1-1): DTGVSQNPRHKITKRGQNVTFRCDPISEHNRLYWYRQTLGQGPEFLTYFQNEAQLEKSRLLSDRFSAERPKGSFSTLEIQRTEQGDSAMYLCASSLSTGLEAFFGQGTRLTVV.

This chain uses TRBV5-5 with TRBJ2-7, with 7 bases identical to TRBD2. This CDR3 region has 14 residues. The junction had 6 bases not matched to a gene; V was cut back by 4 bases and J by 2 bases. Germline assignment: CDR1 SGHKS and CDR2 YYEKEE (reference sequence). The DNA of the CDR3 is TGTGCCAGCAGCATCGCCAGCGGGGCCTACGAGCAGTACTTC. Residues: CASSIASGAYEQYF.

This clonotype was observed a few times. This chain joins TRBV6-1 and TRBJ2-7; 7 bases match TRBD2. After removal of 6 bases from V and 5 bases from J, the junction contained 7 bases not matched to a gene. The CDR3 is 13 residues long. Per germline, CDR1 MNHNS and CDR2 SASEGT. The CDR3: CASSQVGGDEQYF. In DNA, the CDR3 is TGTGCCAGCAGCCAGGTTGGGGGGGACGAGCAGTACTTC.

This clonotype was seen a handful of times. This sequence joins TRBV11-3 and TRBJ1-2; tentatively, D is TRBD1 (6 bases). With 0 bases removed from V and 4 bases from J, the gap between germline ends came to 18 bases. Germline lookup yields CDR1 SGHNT and CDR2 YENEEA. The CDR3 is 17 amino acids. The CDR3 nucleotides are TGTGCCAGCAGCTTAGATGGCCCAGGGGTGAGGACCTATGGCTACACCTTC. It yields the protein CASSLDGPGVRTYGYTF.

The J gene is TRBJ2-1, the V gene TRBV24-1; maybe TRBD2 (6 bases). The CDR3 loop spans 17 amino acids. Trimming removed 0 bases from V and 2 bases from J, with 13 bases in between. Per the germline V gene, CDR1 is KGHDR and CDR2 is SFDVKD. CDR3 amino acids: CATSDLPGLSTYNEQFF. In DNA form, the CDR3 reads TGTGCCACCAGTGATTTGCCGGGACTCAGTACCTACAATGAGCAGTTCTTC.

This clonotype turned up a few times. V usage is TRBV7-2 and J usage is TRBJ1-3, with 8 bases matching TRBD1. Germline assignment: CDR1 SGHTA and CDR2 FQGNSA. CDR3 length: 16 amino acids. Germline trimming cut 5 bases from V and 4 bases from J; bases unmatched to any gene: 10. CDR3 nucleotides: TGTGCCAGCAGCCTGCTTCAGGGGGCTTCCGGAAACACCATATATTTT. Protein sequence: CASSLLQGASGNTIYF.

The gene calls are TRBV4-2 and TRBJ2-1; D is perhaps TRBD2 (6 bases). Germline V gives CDR1 LGHNA, CDR2 YNFKEQ. Trimming pared 3 bases from V and 1 base from J, leaving 13 bases between. The CDR3 consists of 16 residues. CDR3 DNA sequence: TGTGCCAGCAGCCAGGTTAGCGGTTGGTCCTACAATGAGCAGTTCTTC. Protein product: CASSQVSGWSYNEQFF.

This chain links TRBV4-1 with TRBJ1-1; D unclear. The CDR3 consists of 13 residues. Trimming took off 4 bases at V and 5 bases at J, with 11 bases between the two ends. The V gene's germline CDR1 is MGHRA and CDR2 YSYEKL. The CDR3 DNA follows: TGCGCCAGCAGCCCCGCGGCGGTTACTGAAGCTTTCTTT. Protein: CASSPAAVTEAFF.

The chain carries TRBV29-1 and TRBJ2-2; 7 bases match TRBD1. Germline trimming cut 6 bases from V and 2 bases from J; bases unmatched to any gene: 6. CDR1 and CDR2 (germline): SQVTM, ANQGSEA. This CDR3 contains 14 residues. CDR3 nucleotide sequence: TGCAGCGTGGGGCGACAGGGAAACACCGGGGAGCTGTTTTTT. It translates to CSVGRQGNTGELFF.

The table lists this clonotype with a few counts. The chain has TRBV11-3 and TRBJ2-4, with a weak D call TRBD1 (6 bases). The V and J ends lost 2 bases and 5 bases respectively, with 10 bases between them. This CDR3 is 14 amino acids long. CDR1 is SGHNT and CDR2 is YENEEA in the germline V gene. This CDR3 is CASSLMGAENIQYF. In DNA, the CDR3 is TGTGCCAGCAGCTTAATGGGGGCTGAAAACATTCAGTACTTC. The entire variable domain, with the rest obtained from reference TRBV11-3 and TRBJ2-4, is as follows: EAGVVQSPRYKIIEKKQPVAFWCNPISGHNTLYWYLQNLGQGPELLIRYENEEAVDDSQLPKDRFSAERLKGVDSTLKIQPAELGDSAVYLCASSLMGAENIQYFGAGTRLSVL.

The chain uses TRBV7-8 and TRBJ2-2, with unresolved D. The CDR3 extends over 19 amino acids. Germline values: CDR1 SGHVS, CDR2 FQNEAQ. V was clipped by 6 bases and J by 0 bases, with 23 bases between them. The CDR3 nucleotides are TGTGCCAGCAGATTCGGCGGAAGGGCACGCACGGCGAACACCGGGGAGCTGTTTTTT. Protein sequence: CASRFGGRARTANTGELFF.

The V and J genes are TRBV6-2 or TRBV6-3 and TRBJ2-7; D unclear. The CDR3 is 17 residues long. Germline-derived CDR1 and CDR2 are MNHEY and SVGEGT. Trimming removed 6 bases from V and 0 bases from J, with 21 bases in between. The CDR3 DNA sequence: TGTGCCAGCAGGACCTTCACTTCGCAGCTTTACTCCTACGAGCAGTACTTC. Protein product: CASRTFTSQLYSYEQYF.

This clonotype appeared many times. This chain connects TRBV7-2 to TRBJ2-2, with D unclear. CDR3 length: 13 amino acids. Looked up from germline, CDR1 is SGHTA and CDR2 is FQGNSA. V lost 0 bases and J 4 bases, leaving 3 bases between the germline ends. The CDR3 here is CASSLARTGELFF. The CDR3 nucleotides are TGTGCCAGCAGCTTAGCGCGCACCGGGGAGCTGTTTTTT. Based on the CDR3 plus reference TRBV7-2 and TRBJ2-2, the full variable domain is GAGVSQSPSNKVTEKGKDVELRCDPISGHTALYWYRQSLGQGLEFLIYFQGNSAPDKSGLPSDRFSAERTGGSVSTLTIQRTQQEDSAVYLCASSLARTGELFFGEGSRLTVL.

The chain links TRBV4-2 to TRBJ1-1; D may be TRBD1 (6 bases). The V end was cut by 1 base, the J end by 0 bases, with 12 bases between. CDR1 is LGHNA and CDR2 is YNFKEQ in the germline V gene. The CDR3 totals 16 residues. CDR3 residues: CASSQVMDSMNTEAFF. The CDR3, as DNA: TGTGCCAGCAGCCAAGTGATGGACAGCATGAACACTGAAGCTTTCTTT.

This clonotype appeared a few times. The rearrangement uses TRBV10-3 and TRBJ1-1, with a possible D match to TRBD1 (5 bases). This CDR3 is built from 17 residues. The germline V and J ends were trimmed by 5 bases and 7 bases, with 26 bases remaining between them. CDR1 ENHRY and CDR2 SYGVKD come from the germline V gene. CDR3 in amino acids: CAISPLGRVESQGEAFF. The CDR3 DNA reads TGTGCCATCAGTCCCCTGGGAAGAGTTGAATCCCAGGGTGAAGCTTTCTTT.

The chain is built from TRBV5-1 and TRBJ2-4; 8 positions match TRBD2. The length of the CDR3 is 14 residues. Losses at the gene ends were 0 bases for V and 9 bases for J; bases not matched to a gene: 5. Germline V gene sequence: CDR1 SGHRS, CDR2 YFSETQ. This CDR3 reads CASSLAGGTGIQYF. The CDR3 DNA sequence: TGCGCCAGCAGCTTGGCGGGGGGGACGGGCATTCAGTACTTC.

The chain recombines TRBV11-3 with TRBJ2-1; 10 bases are shared with TRBD2. CDR3 size: 18 residues. The V gene end was trimmed by 4 bases and the J gene end by 0 bases; junction bases not matched to a gene: 9. Germline assignment: CDR1 SGHNT and CDR2 YENEEA. Here the CDR3 reads CASSSRLWTSGSYNEQFF. The CDR3 nucleotides are TGTGCCAGCAGCTCCAGACTTTGGACTAGCGGCTCCTACAATGAGCAGTTCTTC.

V and J are TRBV25-1 and TRBJ1-2, with 7 bases that match TRBD1. J was trimmed by 5 bases and V by 1 base; bases with no gene match: 4. The CDR3 runs 14 residues. CDR1 and CDR2 (germline): MGHDK, SYGVNS. The CDR3 coding sequence is TGTGCCAGCAGTGAATTCGGGACAGTTTATGGCTACACCTTC. Its translation: CASSEFGTVYGYTF.

Only a few counts were recorded for this clonotype. The rearrangement uses TRBV6-6 and TRBJ1-1; 12 positions match TRBD1. CDR1 and CDR2 (germline): MNHNY, SVGAGI (reference sequence). V shed 1 base, J shed 4 bases, and the junction held 7 bases outside the gene matches. The CDR3 runs to 17 residues. The CDR3 DNA reads TGTGCCAGCAGTTACTTCCCGGGACAGGGGGCGGGCACTGAAGCTTTCTTT. This codes for CASSYFPGQGAGTEAFF.

This clonotype was seen only a few times. This rearrangement joins TRBV7-2 to TRBJ2-1; no definite D call. CDR3 size: 15 residues. CDR1 SGHTA and CDR2 FQGNSA come from the germline V gene. V lost 4 bases and J 4 bases, leaving 14 bases between the germline ends. DNA for the CDR3: TGTGCCAGCAGCTCCTCGACGATGGATTACAATGAGCAGTTCTTC. It translates to CASSSSTMDYNEQFF.

CDR3 nucleotide sequence: TGTGCCACCAGCAGAGTTGACAGGGTCGAGCAGTACTTC. Translation gives CATSRVDRVEQYF. The chain is built from TRBV15 and TRBJ2-7, with 7 bases matching TRBD1. The CDR3 sequence is 13 residues long. The germline V gene encodes CDR1 LNHNV and CDR2 YYDKDF (reference sequence). Trimming at V came to 1 base and at J to 6 bases, leaving 3 bases not matched to a gene. Full variable domain (remainder filled in from reference TRBV15 and TRBJ2-7): DAMVIQNPRYQVTQFGKPVTLSCSQTLNHNVMYWYQQKSSQAPKLLFHYYDKDFNNEADTPDNFQSRRPNTSFCFLDIRSPGLGDTAMYLCATSRVDRVEQYFGPGTRLTVT.

V usage is TRBV18 and J usage is TRBJ1-1; TRBD1 might be the D (6 bases). Trimming removed 4 bases from V and 1 base from J, with 16 bases in between. The CDR3 totals 16 residues. Per germline, CDR1 KGHSH and CDR2 LQKENI. The CDR3: CASSRVPTGKNTEAFF. Here the CDR3 DNA reads TGTGCCAGCTCACGGGTCCCAACAGGGAAGAACACTGAAGCTTTCTTT.

The J gene is TRBJ1-1, the V gene TRBV29-1; D is unresolved. The V gene lost 3 bases and the J gene lost 1 base, with 15 bases spanning the gap. CDR1 and CDR2 from the germline V gene are SQVTM and ANQGSEA. CDR3 size: 15 residues. The DNA of the CDR3 is TGCAGCGTTGACCTGACGGAGACGGGGAACACTGAAGCTTTCTTT. This codes for CSVDLTETGNTEAFF. The full variable domain, completed using reference TRBV29-1 and TRBJ1-1, is SAVISQKPSRDICQRGTSLTIQCQVDSQVTMMFWYRQQPGQSLTLIATANQGSEATYESGFVIDKFPISRPNLTFSTLTVSNMSPEDSSIYLCSVDLTETGNTEAFFGQGTRLTVV.

J is TRBJ1-2 and V is TRBV2, with 7 bases lining up with TRBD1. J gave up 8 bases and V 6 bases, and 12 bases lay outside the gene matches. In germline, CDR1 is SNHLY, CDR2 FYNNEI. This CDR3 region has 14 residues. In DNA form, the CDR3 reads TGTGCCAGCAGGGAGGGACAGAAGTATCGCGGCTACACCTTC. This encodes CASREGQKYRGYTF.

This clonotype has at least ten counts. The chain employs TRBV7-9 and TRBJ1-1; D not certain. Germline V gene sequence: CDR1 SEHNR, CDR2 FQNEAQ (reference sequence). Between the trimmed V and J ends, which lost 0 bases and 6 bases, there was a span of 11 bases. The CDR3 consists of 14 residues. CDR3: CASSLAGMVAEAFF. CDR3 sequence (DNA): TGTGCCAGCAGCTTAGCAGGGATGGTGGCTGAAGCTTTCTTT.

The chain couples TRBV9 to TRBJ2-7; 9 bases match TRBD1. This CDR3 spans 14 amino acids. Trimming took 2 bases from V and 2 from J; bases not matched to a gene: 2. Germline V gene lookup returns CDR1 SGDLS and CDR2 YYNGEE. This CDR3 is CASSVTGGTYEQYF. The CDR3 DNA follows: TGTGCCAGCAGCGTGACAGGGGGGACCTACGAGCAGTACTTC.

Ten or more counts support this clonotype. An end of the junction does not agree with germline; a read error may underlie this. This chain connects TRBV11-1 to TRBJ2-1, with no clear D. The germline gives CDR1 SGHAT, CDR2 FQDESV (reference sequence). CDR3 length equals 12 residues. The CDR3 is CASSLVYDEQFF. The CDR3 coding sequence is TGTGCCAGCAGCTTGGTCTACGATGAGCAGTTCTTC.